Detailed here is one T cell receptor (beta chain). Three rounds of nested PCR, following a modified ARM-PCR protocol, produced the TCRbeta library. TCRdb used MiXCR to reprocess the multiplex PCR reads, holding one entry per CDR3 protein. The sample shows 98,000 or so distinct CDR3 sequences, 80% of them seen only once. These data come from a study of tumor and adjacent non-tumor tissue in lung cancer. Overall study context: Samples averaged roughly 4.2 million productive TCRbeta reads each.

Germline CDR1 and CDR2: MNHNS and SASEGT. Trimming stripped 10 bases from V and 2 bases from J, with 18 bases between. The CDR3 sequence is 14 residues long. This sample's RNA came from whole unsorted tissue. More than 3 cm separated this lung sample from the edge of the tumor. The rearrangement joins TRBV6-1 to TRBJ2-7, with a tentative D call TRBD2 (6 bases). This TCR derives from a man aged 55 to 70 with small cell lung cancer. Sequenced: distant non-tumor lung tissue. The CDR3 DNA is TGTGCCAACAGGCGAGGGACTGGGACCTACGAGCAGTACGTC. Protein sequence: CANRRGTGTYEQYV.